The source of this TCR beta chain is a study of T cell changes during pregnancy in multiple sclerosis. The assay was immunoSEQ multiplex PCR, and TCRdb's table has in-frame clones only and misses some. This sample has roughly 28,000 clones; approximately 90% occur once, and the top ten carry 3% to 4%. The CDR3 extends over 14 amino acids. Germline V gives CDR1 SGHTA, CDR2 FQGNSA. Trimming left V 1 base short and J 1 base short, with 7 bases between. This TCR came from a female donor in good health, enrolled as a control in a pregnancy study. The gene calls are TRBV7-2 and TRBJ1-1; unclear D gene. This specimen consisted of CD4+ T cells from peripheral blood mononuclear cells, obtained in the first trimester of pregnancy. The CDR3 DNA is TGTGCCAGCAGCTTAGATCCCTCGAACACTGAAGCTTTCTTT. The encoded protein is CASSLDPSNTEAFF.